One and the same sample provided the 5 T cell receptor beta chains below, sequenced in a study of monozygotic twins with inflammatory bowel disease. From its re-call of the 5' RACE reads, TCRdb lists each CDR3 protein once, without DNA. Its table records 420,000 or so distinct CDR3 sequences. The sequenced material came from blood. These receptors all come from a human donor with ulcerative colitis or Crohn's disease, or a healthy co-twin of an affected twin (not recorded which).

The rearrangement joins TRBV12-3 or TRBV12-4 to TRBJ1-5. This CDR3 is 13 amino acids long. This CDR3 is CASSFRANQPQHF.

V gene TRBV5-1 combines with J gene TRBJ2-3; TCRdb outputs TRBD2, but without DNA this stays unchecked. Germline CDR1 reads SGHRS; CDR2 reads YFSETQ. The CDR3 contains 15 residues. The chain's CDR3 is CASSVGQFGGDTQYF.

The chain recombines TRBV12-3 or TRBV12-4 with TRBJ1-1; TCRdb's D gene call, TRBD1, goes unchecked for lack of DNA. The CDR3 contains 17 residues. The CDR3 spells CASSFKVLGARGTEAFF.

The chain carries TRBV5-1 and TRBJ1-1. Germline V gene sequence: CDR1 SGHRS, CDR2 YFSETQ. The CDR3 runs to 14 residues. CDR3 loop: CASSSRPSGTEAFF.

The genes are TRBV4-3 and TRBJ2-5; lacking DNA, the TRBD1 call made by TCRdb goes unchecked. Per germline, CDR1 LGHNA and CDR2 YSLEER. This CDR3 has 15 residues. This CDR3 is CASSQDTGNRETQYF.